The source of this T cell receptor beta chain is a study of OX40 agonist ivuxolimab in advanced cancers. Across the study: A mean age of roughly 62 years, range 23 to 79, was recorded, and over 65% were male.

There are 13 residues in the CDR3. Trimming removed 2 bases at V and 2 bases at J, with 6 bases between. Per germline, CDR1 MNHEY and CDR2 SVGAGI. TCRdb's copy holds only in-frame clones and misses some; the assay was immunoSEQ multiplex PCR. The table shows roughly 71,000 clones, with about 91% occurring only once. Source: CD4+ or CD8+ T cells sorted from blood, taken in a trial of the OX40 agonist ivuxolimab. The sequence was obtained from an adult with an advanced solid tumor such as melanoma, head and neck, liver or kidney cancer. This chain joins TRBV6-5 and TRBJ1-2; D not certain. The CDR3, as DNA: TGTGCCAGCAGTTACCTCCAGAACTATGGCTACACCTTC. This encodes CASSYLQNYGYTF.